The present TCR beta chain was sequenced within a study of blood T cell repertoires in COVID-19. Whole-study context: Acute-phase and convalescent COVID-19 samples originated in the United States, Italy and Spain. From T cells, B-cell-depleted T cells, or PBMCs came the material, which was cDNA or gDNA.

Here immunoSEQ multiplex PCR was the method, and the copy in TCRdb shows in-frame clones only, minus some. Here the sample spans some 400,000 clones, nearly 90% being singletons. A word on this clone: The same CDR3 is also encoded by other DNA sequences in this sample.

The V and J ends lost 4 bases and 2 bases, in that order; junction bases with no gene match: 4. The CDR3 totals 14 residues. Germline V lookup: CDR1 SEHNR, CDR2 FQNEAQ (reference sequence). This TCR derives from a man aged 18 to 29 with active or convalescent COVID-19. The chain links TRBV7-9 to TRBJ1-1; 7 bases match TRBD1. Specimen: peripheral blood. CDR3 sequence: CASSSGTVNTEAFF. CDR3 DNA: TGTGCCAGCAGCTCCGGGACAGTTAACACTGAAGCTTTCTTT.